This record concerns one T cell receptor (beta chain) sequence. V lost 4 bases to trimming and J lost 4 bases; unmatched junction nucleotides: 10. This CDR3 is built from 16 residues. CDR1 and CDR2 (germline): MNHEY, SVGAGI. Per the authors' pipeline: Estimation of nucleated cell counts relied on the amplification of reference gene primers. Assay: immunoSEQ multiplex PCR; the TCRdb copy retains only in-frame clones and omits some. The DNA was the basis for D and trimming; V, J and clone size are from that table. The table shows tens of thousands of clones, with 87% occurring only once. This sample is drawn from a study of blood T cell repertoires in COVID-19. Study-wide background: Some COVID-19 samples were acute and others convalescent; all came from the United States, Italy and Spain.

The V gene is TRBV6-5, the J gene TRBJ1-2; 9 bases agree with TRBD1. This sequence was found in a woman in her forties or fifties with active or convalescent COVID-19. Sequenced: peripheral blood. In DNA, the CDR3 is TGTGCCAGCAGTTTGCAAGGGACAGGGATATCCTATGGCTACACCTTC. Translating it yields CASSLQGTGISYGYTF.